This entry is about one T cell receptor (beta chain). This sample was taken from a study of blood T cell repertoires in COVID-19. Turning to the study itself: Sites in the United States, Italy and Spain provided acute and convalescent COVID-19 samples. Nucleic acid was either cDNA or gDNA, and it came from T cells, B-cell-depleted T cells, or PBMCs.

The CDR3 runs to 13 residues. From germline, CDR1 is SGHNT and CDR2 YYREEE (reference sequence). V gave up 4 bases and J gave up 2 bases; unmatched junction bases: 1. In the original workflow: Amplifying reference gene primers gave estimates of nucleated cell counts. The protocol was immunoSEQ multiplex PCR, while the TCRdb copy is restricted to in-frame clones and leaves out a portion. The V and J calls and the clone size are those of that table, but D and trimming were determined from the DNA. The sample holds under 200,000 clones, about 85% seen once. The rearrangement uses TRBV5-4 and TRBJ2-7, with 9 positions matching TRBD2. What was sequenced was peripheral blood. This receptor was taken from a woman of 80 years or more with acute or convalescent COVID-19. In DNA, the CDR3 is TGTGCCAGCAGCCTAGCGGGGACCTACGAGCAGTACTTC. This codes for CASSLAGTYEQYF. The full variable domain, its missing parts supplied by reference TRBV5-4 and TRBJ2-7, is ETGVTQSPTHLIKTRGQQVTLRCSSQSGHNTVSWYQQALGQGPQFIFQYYREEENGRGNFPPRFSGLQFPNYSSELNVNALELDDSALYLCASSLAGTYEQYFGPGTRLTVT.